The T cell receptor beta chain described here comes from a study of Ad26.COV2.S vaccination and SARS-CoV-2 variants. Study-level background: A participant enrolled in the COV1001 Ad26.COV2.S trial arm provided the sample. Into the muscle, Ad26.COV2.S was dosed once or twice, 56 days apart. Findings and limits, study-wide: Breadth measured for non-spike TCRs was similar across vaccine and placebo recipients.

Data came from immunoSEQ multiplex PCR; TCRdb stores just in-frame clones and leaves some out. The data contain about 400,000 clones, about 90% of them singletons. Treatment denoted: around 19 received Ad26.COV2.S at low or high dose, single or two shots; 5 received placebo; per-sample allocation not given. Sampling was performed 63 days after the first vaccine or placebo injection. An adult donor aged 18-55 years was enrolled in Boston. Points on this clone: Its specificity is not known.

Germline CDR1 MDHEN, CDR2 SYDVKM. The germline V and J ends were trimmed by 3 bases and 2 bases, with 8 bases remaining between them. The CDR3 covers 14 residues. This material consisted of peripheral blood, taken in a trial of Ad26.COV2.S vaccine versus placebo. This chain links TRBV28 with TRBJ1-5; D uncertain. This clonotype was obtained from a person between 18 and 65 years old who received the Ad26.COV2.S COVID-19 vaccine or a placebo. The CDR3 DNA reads TGTGCCAGCAGTTTTTGGGAGGGCAATCAGCCCCAGCATTTT. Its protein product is CASSFWEGNQPQHF.